Shown below are 17 T cell receptor beta chains from a single sample sequenced in a study of CD8 T cells in ankylosing spondylitis. TCRdb reprocessed the 5' RACE reads with MiXCR, giving one entry per CDR3 protein. In the table there are under 250,000 distinct CDR3 sequences, roughly 10% of which are singletons. Sequenced material: blood, either unsorted or a sorted T cell fraction (not recorded which). These receptors all come from a male donor with ankylosing spondylitis or in good health (not recorded which).

This clonotype was recorded many times. The V gene is TRBV5-1, the J gene TRBJ2-5, with D maybe TRBD2 (5 bases). There are 15 residues in the CDR3. Germline assignment: CDR1 SGHRS and CDR2 YFSETQ. Trimming took 1 base from V and 5 from J, leaving 15 bases between them. CDR3 DNA: TGCGCCAGCAGCTTGTTTCTGGGGTCTAGCGAGACCCAGTACTTC. This gives the protein CASSLFLGSSETQYF.

This clonotype was counted many times. The chain carries TRBV3-1 and TRBJ2-1; no clear D gene. The V gene's germline CDR1 is LGHDT and CDR2 YNNKEL (reference sequence). Between the trimmed V and J ends, which lost 3 bases and 12 bases, there was a span of 21 bases. The CDR3 consists of 15 residues. The CDR3 DNA follows: TGTGCCAGCAGCCACCTACCGGGCGCCGGCGCAGGGCAGTTCTTC. Protein sequence: CASSHLPGAGAGQFF.

This chain connects TRBV6-1 to TRBJ2-1; D assignment may be TRBD1 or TRBD2 (11 bases each). CDR1 is MNHNS, CDR2 SASEGT, per germline. V gave up 5 bases and J gave up 5 bases, with 25 bases separating them. The CDR3 totals 18 residues. As DNA, the CDR3 is TGTGCCAGCAGTCCACGGGACAGGGGGACTAGCGGTCACAATGAGCAGTTCTTC. The encoded protein is CASSPRDRGTSGHNEQFF.

This clonotype was observed a single time. A much larger clone lies one base from this, so it may be a read error. J is TRBJ1-2 and V is TRBV6-1; TRBD1 matches 8 bases. This CDR3 region has 14 residues. Germline V gene sequence: CDR1 MNHNS, CDR2 SASEGT. The CDR3 spells CVSTLPSGGEGYTF. DNA of the CDR3: TGTGTCAGCACCCTCCCTTCAGGGGGCGAAGGCTACACCTTC.

This clonotype came up many times. The genes are TRBV12-2 and TRBJ2-1; TRBD1 reflects the table's D call only, with no check against the DNA. TRBV12-2 is described as a pseudogene. The CDR3 is 13 amino acids. CDR3 DNA: TGTGCAAGTCGCTCTTTACAGGGCGGTGAGCAGTTCTTC. Its protein product is CASRSLQGGEQFF.

This clonotype came up many times. V usage is TRBV6-5 and J usage is TRBJ1-2; 11 bases align to TRBD1. The junction had 8 bases not matched to a gene; V was cut back by 0 bases and J by 8 bases. Germline V gene lookup returns CDR1 MNHEY and CDR2 SVGAGI. The CDR3 has 16 amino acids. This CDR3 reads CASSYSPRTGGQGYTF. CDR3 in DNA: TGTGCCAGCAGTTACTCACCGCGGACAGGGGGCCAGGGCTACACCTTC.

The rearrangement joins TRBV7-6 to TRBJ2-7; D possibly matches TRBD1 or TRBD2 (5 bases each). From germline, CDR1 is SGHVS and CDR2 FNYEAQ. CDR3 length: 12 amino acids. V was shortened by 2 bases and J by 7 bases, with 9 bases between the two germline ends. Here the CDR3 DNA reads TGTGCCAGCAGCTTATGGGGGAAAGAGCAGTACTTC. It codes for CASSLWGKEQYF.

The gene calls are TRBV11-1 and TRBJ2-6, with TRBD2 as a possible D gene (5 bases). This CDR3 region has 19 residues. In germline, CDR1 is SGHAT, CDR2 FQDESV (reference sequence). V was clipped by 4 bases and J by 4 bases, with 23 bases between them. The DNA of the CDR3 is TGTGCCAGCAGCTACCTTCCGGGATCTACTATGGCCGGGGCCAACGTCCTGACTTTC. Translated: CASSYLPGSTMAGANVLTF.

This clonotype was detected a few times. The genes are TRBV6-5 and TRBJ2-2; 7 positions agree with TRBD1. Germline CDR1 reads MNHEY; CDR2 reads SVGAGI. The CDR3 contains 14 residues. J gave up 6 bases and V 10 bases, and 11 bases lay outside the gene matches. Here the CDR3 reads CAIRSLGQPGELFF. For the CDR3, the DNA is TGTGCCATCCGTTCTTTGGGACAGCCCGGGGAGCTGTTTTTT.

This clonotype was seen only a few times. V usage is TRBV5-1 and J usage is TRBJ2-5; TRBD1 agrees at 7 bases. V shed 2 bases and J 2 bases; nucleotides not matched to a gene: 6. CDR3 length: 15 residues. Germline lookup yields CDR1 SGHRS and CDR2 YFSETQ. DNA for the CDR3: TGCGCCAGCAGCTTACAGGGGATCCAACAAGAGACCCAGTACTTC. It encodes CASSLQGIQQETQYF.

This rearrangement joins TRBV10-3 to TRBJ2-3; TRBD1 agrees at 8 bases. With V trimmed by 5 bases and J by 2 bases, 6 bases remained unmatched. The germline gives CDR1 ENHRY, CDR2 SYGVKD. The CDR3 loop spans 15 amino acids. CDR3 in amino acids: CAISLTGEATDTQYF. CDR3 DNA sequence: TGTGCCATCAGTTTGACAGGGGAGGCCACAGATACGCAGTATTTT.

Many counts were recorded for this clonotype. The rearrangement joins TRBV20-1 to TRBJ1-4, with TRBD1 matching 7 bases. There are 12 residues in the CDR3. Germline V gives CDR1 DFQATT, CDR2 SNEGSKA (reference sequence). J lost 8 bases, V lost 6 bases, and 6 bases had no gene match. In DNA form, the CDR3 reads TGCAGTGCCCTGACAGGGAGGGAAAAACTGTTTTTT. It is translated as CSALTGREKLFF.

This clonotype has ten or more counts. J is TRBJ1-1 and V is TRBV5-1; D gene ambiguous. The germline V and J ends were trimmed by 0 bases and 4 bases, with 10 bases remaining between them. This CDR3 is 14 amino acids long. Germline CDR1 is SGHRS and CDR2 is YFSETQ. The CDR3 DNA is TGCGCCAGCAGCTTGGGTGGGTTGGGCACTGAAGCTTTCTTT. It yields the protein CASSLGGLGTEAFF.

This chain joins TRBV20-1 and TRBJ1-5, with D uncertain. Germline V lookup: CDR1 DFQATT, CDR2 SNEGSKA (reference sequence). The CDR3 contains 15 residues. The CDR3 nucleotides read TGCTTCTGCGGCCAGGCGACGGTCGAGAAGCAGCCCCAGCATTTT. Translating gives CFCGQATVEKQPQHF.

This clonotype has only a few counts. This sequence joins TRBV12-3 or TRBV12-4 and TRBJ2-1; TRBD2 agrees at 9 bases. The CDR3 consists of 18 residues. J lost 8 bases, V lost 3 bases, and 17 bases had no gene match. CDR3 sequence (DNA): TGTGCCAGCAGTTTCTCCCTACTGGCGGGAGGGCCCTCGGATGAGCAGTTCTTC. Encoded protein: CASSFSLLAGGPSDEQFF.

This clonotype was seen repeatedly, ten times or more. V and J are TRBV3-1 and TRBJ2-5; D unresolved. V dropped 7 bases and J dropped 5 bases, with 8 bases sitting between them. This CDR3 region has 11 residues. Germline assignment: CDR1 LGHDT and CDR2 YNNKEL (reference sequence). The CDR3 loop is CASNHLETQYF. In nucleotides, the CDR3 is TGTGCCAGCAACCACCTGGAGACCCAGTACTTC.

This clonotype was recorded many times. V gene TRBV20-1 combines with J gene TRBJ2-1, with 10 bases aligning to TRBD2. The J segment lost 8 bases and the V segment lost 3 bases, leaving 13 bases of the junction unmatched. The V gene's germline CDR1 is DFQATT and CDR2 SNEGSKA (reference sequence). This CDR3 comprises 16 residues. CDR3 sequence reads: CSASRTSGAQGDEQFF. The CDR3 region has the DNA TGCAGTGCTAGTCGAACTAGCGGGGCCCAGGGAGATGAGCAGTTCTTC.